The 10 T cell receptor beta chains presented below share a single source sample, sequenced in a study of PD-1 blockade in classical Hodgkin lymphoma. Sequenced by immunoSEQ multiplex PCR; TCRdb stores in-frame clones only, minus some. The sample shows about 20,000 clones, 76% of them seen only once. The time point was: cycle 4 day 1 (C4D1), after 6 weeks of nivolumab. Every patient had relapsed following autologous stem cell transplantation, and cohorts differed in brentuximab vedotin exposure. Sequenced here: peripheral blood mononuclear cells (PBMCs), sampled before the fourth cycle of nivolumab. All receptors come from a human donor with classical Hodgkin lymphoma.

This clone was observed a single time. The DNA for the CDR3 is TGTGCCAGCAGCTCCGTGCGGGGCACAGATACGCAGTATTTT. This gives the protein CASSSVRGTDTQYF. The chain employs TRBV7-2 and TRBJ2-3; maybe TRBD2 (5 bases). The V gene's germline CDR1 is SGHTA and CDR2 FQGNSA. The CDR3 has 14 amino acids. Trimming left V 4 bases short and J 1 base short, with 9 bases between.

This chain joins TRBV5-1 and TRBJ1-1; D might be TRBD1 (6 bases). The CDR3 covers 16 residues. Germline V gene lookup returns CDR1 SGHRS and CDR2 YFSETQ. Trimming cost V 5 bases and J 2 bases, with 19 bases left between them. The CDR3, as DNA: TGCGCCAGCAGGCGGGATCGGACAGATTCTAACACTGAAGCTTTCTTT. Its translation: CASRRDRTDSNTEAFF. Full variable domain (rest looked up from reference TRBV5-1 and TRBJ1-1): KAGVTQTPRYLIKTRGQQVTLSCSPISGHRSVSWYQQTPGQGLQFLFEYFSETQRNKGNFPGRFSGRQFSNSRSEMNVSTLELGDSALYLCASRRDRTDSNTEAFFGQGTRLTVV.

As DNA, the CDR3 is TGTGCCAGCAGTTTTGATCTCCGGACAGGACCTAATTCACCCCTCCACTTT. Its protein product is CASSFDLRTGPNSPLHF. This chain uses TRBV27 with TRBJ1-6; TRBD1 matches at 7 bases. Per germline, CDR1 MNHEY and CDR2 SMNVEV (reference sequence). V lost 3 bases and J lost 6; bases outside the gene matches: 11. There are 17 residues in the CDR3.

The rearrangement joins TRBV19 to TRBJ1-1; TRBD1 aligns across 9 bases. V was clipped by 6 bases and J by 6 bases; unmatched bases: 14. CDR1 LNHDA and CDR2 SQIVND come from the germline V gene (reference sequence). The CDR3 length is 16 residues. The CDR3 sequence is CASRLSGTGSLSEAFF. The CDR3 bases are TGTGCCAGTAGGCTTTCCGGGACAGGGTCGTTATCTGAAGCTTTCTTT.

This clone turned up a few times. CDR3 nucleotide sequence: TGTGCCAGCAGCGGCTTAGCGGCGCGTACGCAGTATTTT. The encoded protein is CASSGLAARTQYF. The chain carries TRBV7-9 and TRBJ2-3, with a weak D call TRBD2 (6 bases). V gave up 5 bases and J gave up 8 bases, with 14 bases separating them. The germline V gene encodes CDR1 SEHNR and CDR2 FQNEAQ (reference sequence). The CDR3 loop spans 13 amino acids.

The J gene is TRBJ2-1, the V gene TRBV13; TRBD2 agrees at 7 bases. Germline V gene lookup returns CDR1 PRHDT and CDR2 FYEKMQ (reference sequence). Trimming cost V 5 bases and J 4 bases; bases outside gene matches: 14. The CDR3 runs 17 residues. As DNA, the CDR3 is TGTGCCAGCAGCCTCCGGCCCCTAGCGGCATTTTACAATGAGCAGTTCTTC. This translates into CASSLRPLAAFYNEQFF. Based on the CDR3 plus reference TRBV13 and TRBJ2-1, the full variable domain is AAGVIQSPRHLIKEKRETATLKCYPIPRHDTVYWYQQGPGQDPQFLISFYEKMQSDKGSIPDRFSAQQFSDYHSELNMSSLELGDSALYFCASSLRPLAAFYNEQFFGPGTRLTVL.

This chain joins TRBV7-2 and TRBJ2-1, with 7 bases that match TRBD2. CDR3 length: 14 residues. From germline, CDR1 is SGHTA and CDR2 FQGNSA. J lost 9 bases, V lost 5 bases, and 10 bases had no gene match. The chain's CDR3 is CASSPAGLLTEQFF. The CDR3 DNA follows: TGTGCCAGCAGCCCAGCGGGACTTCTCACTGAGCAGTTCTTC.

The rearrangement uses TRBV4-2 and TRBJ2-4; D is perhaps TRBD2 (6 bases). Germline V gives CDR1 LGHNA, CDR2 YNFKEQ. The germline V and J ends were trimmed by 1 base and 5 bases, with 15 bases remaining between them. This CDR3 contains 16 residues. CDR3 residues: CASSQGGGGDQNIQYF. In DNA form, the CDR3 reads TGTGCCAGCAGCCAAGGGGGTGGCGGGGACCAAAACATTCAGTACTTC.

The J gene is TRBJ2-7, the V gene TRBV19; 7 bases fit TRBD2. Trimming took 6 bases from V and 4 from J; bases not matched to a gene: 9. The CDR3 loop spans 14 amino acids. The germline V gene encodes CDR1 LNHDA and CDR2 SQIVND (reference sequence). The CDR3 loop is CASSTLGGEYEQYF. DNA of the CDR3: TGTGCCAGTAGCACCCTTGGGGGGGAGTACGAGCAGTACTTC.

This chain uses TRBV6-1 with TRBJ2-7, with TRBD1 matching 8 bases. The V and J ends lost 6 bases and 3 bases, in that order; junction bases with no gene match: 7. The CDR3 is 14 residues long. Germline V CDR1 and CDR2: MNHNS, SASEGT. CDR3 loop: CASSSGGAGYEQYF. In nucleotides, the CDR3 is TGTGCCAGCAGCTCAGGGGGCGCGGGCTACGAGCAGTACTTC.